This is a list of T cell receptor beta chains from one sample in a study of blood T cell repertoires in COVID-19. Clones were read by immunoSEQ multiplex PCR, and TCRdb kept only the in-frame ones, dropping some. The sample has about 160,000 clones; 70% to 85% are singletons. The sequenced sample consisted of peripheral blood. These receptors were collected from a woman between 35 and 50 years old with COVID-19, enrolled during active disease. Both conserved end residues are part of each CDR3. Fields, in order: V gene, D gene, clone size, J gene, CDR3 protein, CDR3 DNA. The D gene is left open where the match is weak. The listing skips clone size in some rows; elsewhere it reads once, few, many or a size class.

V gene: TRBV28
D gene: .
clone size: .
J gene: TRBJ2-3
CDR3 protein: CASSRPSLRESTDTQYF
CDR3 DNA: TGTGCCAGCAGTCGCCCATCTCTACGGGAGAGCACAGATACGCAGTATTTT

V gene: TRBV2
D gene: .
clone size: .
J gene: TRBJ2-5
CDR3 protein: CASTEESRGTQYF
CDR3 DNA: TGTGCCAGCACAGAGGAAAGTAGGGGGACCCAGTACTTC

V gene: TRBV7-8
D gene: TRBD1
clone size: .
J gene: TRBJ1-1
CDR3 protein: CASSLGTGRGGNTEAFF
CDR3 DNA: TGTGCCAGCAGCTTAGGGACAGGGAGAGGAGGGAACACTGAAGCTTTCTTT

V gene: TRBV10-1
D gene: TRBD1
clone size: few
J gene: TRBJ2-1
CDR3 protein: CASSTGTGTFNEQFF
CDR3 DNA: TGCGCCAGCTCCACCGGGACAGGGACGTTCAATGAGCAGTTCTTC

V gene: TRBV30
D gene: .
clone size: .
J gene: TRBJ1-6
CDR3 protein: CAWSLRGGNNSPLHF
CDR3 DNA: TGTGCCTGGAGCCTTAGGGGTGGTAATAATTCACCCCTCCACTTT

V gene: TRBV20-1
D gene: TRBD2
clone size: .
J gene: TRBJ2-1
CDR3 protein: CSASRLAGGSYNEQFF
CDR3 DNA: TGCAGTGCTAGTCGTCTAGCGGGAGGGTCTTACAATGAGCAGTTCTTC

V gene: TRBV30
D gene: .
clone size: .
J gene: TRBJ1-6
CDR3 protein: CALLAGESYNSPLHF
CDR3 DNA: TGTGCCTTGCTTGCGGGGGAAAGCTACAATTCACCCCTCCACTTT

V gene: TRBV6-6
D gene: TRBD1
clone size: .
J gene: TRBJ1-4
CDR3 protein: CASRARQGSTNEKLFF
CDR3 DNA: TGTGCCAGCAGGGCAAGACAGGGGTCAACTAATGAAAAACTGTTTTTT

V gene: TRBV30
D gene: TRBD2
clone size: .
J gene: TRBJ2-2
CDR3 protein: CACLSGGDAGELFF
CDR3 DNA: TGTGCCTGCCTTAGCGGGGGGGACGCCGGGGAGCTGTTTTTT

V gene: TRBV4-2
D gene: TRBD1
clone size: once
J gene: TRBJ2-1
CDR3 protein: CASSHTGTAYNEQFF
CDR3 DNA: TGTGCCAGCAGCCACACCGGGACAGCCTACAATGAGCAGTTCTTC

V gene: TRBV11-2
D gene: .
clone size: .
J gene: TRBJ2-7
CDR3 protein: CASSPGVGYEQYF
CDR3 DNA: TGTGCCAGCAGCCCAGGGGTCGGATACGAGCAGTACTTC

V gene: TRBV5-1
D gene: TRBD2
clone size: .
J gene: TRBJ2-7
CDR3 protein: CASSPWGGNYEQYF
CDR3 DNA: TGCGCCAGCAGCCCTTGGGGGGGGAACTACGAGCAGTACTTC

V gene: TRBV10-2
D gene: TRBD2
clone size: once
J gene: TRBJ2-2
CDR3 protein: CASSEARFGRGGPNTGELFF
CDR3 DNA: TGCGCCAGCAGTGAAGCCCGATTTGGTCGGGGAGGGCCTAACACCGGGGAGCTGTTTTTT

V gene: TRBV7-2
D gene: .
clone size: .
J gene: TRBJ1-4
CDR3 protein: CASSGGLRNEKLFF
CDR3 DNA: TGTGCCAGCTCCGGGGGGCTAAGAAATGAAAAACTGTTTTTT

V gene: TRBV28
D gene: TRBD1
clone size: once
J gene: TRBJ1-2
CDR3 protein: CASSPGTGDWGYTF
CDR3 DNA: TGTGCCAGCAGTCCGGGGACAGGGGATTGGGGCTACACCTTC

V gene: TRBV6-1
D gene: .
clone size: .
J gene: TRBJ1-3
CDR3 protein: CASSEGLTDAVTIYF
CDR3 DNA: TGTGCCAGCAGTGAAGGGCTGACAGACGCTGTCACCATATATTTT

V gene: TRBV27
D gene: .
clone size: .
J gene: TRBJ2-2
CDR3 protein: CASSPTNTGELFF
CDR3 DNA: TGTGCCAGCAGTCCCACGAACACCGGGGAGCTGTTTTTT

V gene: TRBV6-6
D gene: .
clone size: .
J gene: TRBJ1-4
CDR3 protein: CASSYGPGDKLFF
CDR3 DNA: TGTGCCAGCAGTTACGGGCCCGGTGATAAACTGTTTTTT

V gene: TRBV29-1
D gene: TRBD1
clone size: .
J gene: TRBJ1-1
CDR3 protein: CSVGTANTEAFF
CDR3 DNA: TGCAGCGTGGGGACAGCCAACACTGAAGCTTTCTTT

V gene: TRBV28
D gene: TRBD2
clone size: .
J gene: TRBJ2-3
CDR3 protein: CASSDPGLAGHTDTQYF
CDR3 DNA: TGTGCCAGCAGCGACCCCGGACTAGCGGGGCACACAGATACGCAGTATTTT

V gene: TRBV27
D gene: .
clone size: .
J gene: TRBJ1-2
CDR3 protein: CASSSYREGGYGYTF
CDR3 DNA: TGTGCCAGCAGTTCCTACAGGGAGGGGGGATATGGCTACACCTTC

V gene: TRBV4-1
D gene: .
clone size: .
J gene: TRBJ1-5
CDR3 protein: CASSQDLNSYQPQHF
CDR3 DNA: TGCGCCAGCAGCCAAGATCTTAACAGTTATCAGCCCCAGCATTTT

V gene: TRBV11-2
D gene: TRBD1
clone size: .
J gene: TRBJ2-7
CDR3 protein: CASSRDSRYEQYF
CDR3 DNA: TGTGCCAGCAGCCGGGACAGTCGATACGAGCAGTACTTC

V gene: TRBV25-1
D gene: .
clone size: .
J gene: TRBJ1-1
CDR3 protein: CASSEGGSNTEAFF
CDR3 DNA: TGTGCCAGCAGTGAGGGGGGTTCGAACACTGAAGCTTTCTTT

V gene: TRBV2
D gene: TRBD2
clone size: once
J gene: TRBJ2-2
CDR3 protein: CASSDSGSLTGELFF
CDR3 DNA: TGTGCCAGCAGTGATAGCGGGAGTCTCACCGGGGAGCTGTTTTTT

V gene: TRBV5-1
D gene: .
clone size: .
J gene: TRBJ2-7
CDR3 protein: CASSLSTGYEQYF
CDR3 DNA: TGCGCCAGCAGCTTGTCGACGGGCTACGAGCAGTACTTC

V gene: TRBV24-1
D gene: TRBD2
clone size: .
J gene: TRBJ2-1
CDR3 protein: CATSDLRGLRYEQFF
CDR3 DNA: TGTGCCACCAGTGACCTACGGGGACTACGGTATGAGCAGTTCTTC

V gene: TRBV15
D gene: .
clone size: .
J gene: TRBJ2-5
CDR3 protein: CATSRRRVRRDQETQYF
CDR3 DNA: TGTGCCACCAGCAGAAGGCGAGTGCGGCGGGACCAAGAGACCCAGTACTTC

V gene: TRBV11-2
D gene: TRBD1
clone size: .
J gene: TRBJ2-7
CDR3 protein: CASSWDRGHYEQYF
CDR3 DNA: TGTGCCAGCAGCTGGGACAGGGGGCATTACGAGCAGTACTTC

V gene: TRBV5-1
D gene: .
clone size: once
J gene: TRBJ2-1
CDR3 protein: CASSLKSAGEQFF
CDR3 DNA: TGCGCCAGCAGCTTGAAATCAGCGGGTGAGCAGTTCTTC